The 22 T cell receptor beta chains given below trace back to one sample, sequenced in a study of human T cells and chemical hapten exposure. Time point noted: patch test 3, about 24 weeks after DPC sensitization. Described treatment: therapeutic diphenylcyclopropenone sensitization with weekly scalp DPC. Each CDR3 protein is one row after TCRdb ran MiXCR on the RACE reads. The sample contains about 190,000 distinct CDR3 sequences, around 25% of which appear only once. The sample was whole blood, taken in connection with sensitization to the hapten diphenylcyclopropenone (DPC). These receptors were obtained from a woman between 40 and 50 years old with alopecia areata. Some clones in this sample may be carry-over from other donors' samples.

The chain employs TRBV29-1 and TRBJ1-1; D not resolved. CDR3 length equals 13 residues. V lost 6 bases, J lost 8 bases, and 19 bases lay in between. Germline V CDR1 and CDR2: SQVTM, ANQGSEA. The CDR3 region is CSVVTGLRTEAFF. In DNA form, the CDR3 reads TGCAGCGTAGTCACCGGCCTCAGGACCGAAGCTTTCTTT.

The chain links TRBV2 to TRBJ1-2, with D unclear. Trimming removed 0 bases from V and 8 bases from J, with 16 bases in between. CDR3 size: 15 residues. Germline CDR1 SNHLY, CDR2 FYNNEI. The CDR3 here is CASSEAGTSAFGYTF. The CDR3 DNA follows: TGTGCCAGCAGTGAAGCCGGCACCTCAGCGTTCGGCTACACCTTC.

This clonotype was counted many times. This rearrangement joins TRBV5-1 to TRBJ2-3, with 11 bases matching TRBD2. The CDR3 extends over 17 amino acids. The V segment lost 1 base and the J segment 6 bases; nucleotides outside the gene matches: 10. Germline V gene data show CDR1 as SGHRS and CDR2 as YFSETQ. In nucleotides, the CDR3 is TGCGCCAGCAGCTTGAGGACGCTAGCGGGAGGAGTGGATACGCAGTATTTT. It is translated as CASSLRTLAGGVDTQYF. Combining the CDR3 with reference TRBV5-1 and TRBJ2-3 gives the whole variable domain KAGVTQTPRYLIKTRGQQVTLSCSPISGHRSVSWYQQTPGQGLQFLFEYFSETQRNKGNFPGRFSGRQFSNSRSEMNVSTLELGDSALYLCASSLRTLAGGVDTQYFGPGTRLTVL.

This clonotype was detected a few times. The CDR3 loop is CASSVHSGSSYEQYF. In DNA, the CDR3 is TGTGCCAGCAGCGTTCATAGCGGGAGCAGTTACGAGCAGTACTTC. The V and J genes are TRBV9 and TRBJ2-7, with 9 positions matching TRBD2. In germline, CDR1 is SGDLS, CDR2 YYNGEE. J was trimmed by 4 bases and V by 2 bases; bases with no gene match: 7. The CDR3 runs 15 residues. The variable domain in full, completed from reference TRBV9 and TRBJ2-7, reads DSGVTQTPKHLITATGQRVTLRCSPRSGDLSVYWYQQSLDQGLQFLIQYYNGEERAKGNILERFSAQQFPDLHSELNLSSLELGDSALYFCASSVHSGSSYEQYFGPGTRLTVT.

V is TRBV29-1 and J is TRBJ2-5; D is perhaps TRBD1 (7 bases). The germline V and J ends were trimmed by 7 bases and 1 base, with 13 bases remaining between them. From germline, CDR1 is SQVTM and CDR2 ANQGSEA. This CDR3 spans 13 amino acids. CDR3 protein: CSGGGTAQETQYF. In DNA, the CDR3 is TGCAGCGGAGGGGGGACAGCCCAAGAGACCCAGTACTTC.

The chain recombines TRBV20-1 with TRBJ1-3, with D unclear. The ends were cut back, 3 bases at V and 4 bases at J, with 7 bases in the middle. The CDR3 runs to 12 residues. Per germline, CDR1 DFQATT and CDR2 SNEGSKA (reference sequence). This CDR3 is CSASRSGNTIYF. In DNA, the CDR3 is TGCAGTGCTAGTCGGTCCGGAAACACCATATATTTT.

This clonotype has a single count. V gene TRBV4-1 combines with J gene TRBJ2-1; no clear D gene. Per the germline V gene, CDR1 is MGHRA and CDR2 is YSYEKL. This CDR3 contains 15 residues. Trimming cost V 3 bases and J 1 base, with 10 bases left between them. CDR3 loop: CASSQERESYNEQFF. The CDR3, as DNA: TGCGCCAGCAGCCAGGAGAGAGAATCCTACAATGAGCAGTTCTTC.

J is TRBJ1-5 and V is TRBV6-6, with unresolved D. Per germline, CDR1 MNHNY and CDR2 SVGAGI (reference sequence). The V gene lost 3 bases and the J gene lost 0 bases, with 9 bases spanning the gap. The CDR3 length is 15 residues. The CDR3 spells CASSYGGFSNQPQHF. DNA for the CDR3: TGTGCCAGCAGTTATGGTGGGTTTAGCAATCAGCCCCAGCATTTT.

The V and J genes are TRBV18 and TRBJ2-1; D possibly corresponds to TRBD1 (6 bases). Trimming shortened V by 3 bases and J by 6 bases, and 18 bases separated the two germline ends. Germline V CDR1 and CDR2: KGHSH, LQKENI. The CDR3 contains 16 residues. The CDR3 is CASSPINRAGINEQFF. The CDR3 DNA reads TGTGCCAGCTCACCCATCAACAGGGCAGGCATCAATGAGCAGTTCTTC.

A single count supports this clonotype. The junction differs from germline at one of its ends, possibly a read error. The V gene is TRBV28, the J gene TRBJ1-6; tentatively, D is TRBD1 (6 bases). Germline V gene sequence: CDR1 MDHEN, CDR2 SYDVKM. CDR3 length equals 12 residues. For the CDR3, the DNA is TGTGCCAGCAGTTCACCCGGACACAACAGGGACTTT. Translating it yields CASSSPGHNRDF.

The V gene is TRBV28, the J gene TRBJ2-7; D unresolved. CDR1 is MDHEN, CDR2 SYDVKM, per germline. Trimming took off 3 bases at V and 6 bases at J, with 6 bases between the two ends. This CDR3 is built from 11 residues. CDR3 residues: CASSFGFEQYF. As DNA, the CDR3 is TGTGCCAGCAGTTTCGGCTTCGAGCAGTACTTC.

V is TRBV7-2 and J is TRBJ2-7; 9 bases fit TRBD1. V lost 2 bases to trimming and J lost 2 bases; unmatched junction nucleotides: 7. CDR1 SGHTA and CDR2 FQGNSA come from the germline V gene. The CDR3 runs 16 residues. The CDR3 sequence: CASSLTVGQGAYEQYF. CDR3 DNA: TGTGCCAGCAGCTTAACGGTGGGACAGGGTGCCTACGAGCAGTACTTC.

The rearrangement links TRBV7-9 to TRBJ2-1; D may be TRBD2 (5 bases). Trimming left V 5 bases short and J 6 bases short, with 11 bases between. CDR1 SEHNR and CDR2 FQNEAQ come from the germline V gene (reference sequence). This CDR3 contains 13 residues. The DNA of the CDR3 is TGTGCCAGCAGCGCACCCGGGATCAATGAGCAGTTCTTC. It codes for CASSAPGINEQFF.

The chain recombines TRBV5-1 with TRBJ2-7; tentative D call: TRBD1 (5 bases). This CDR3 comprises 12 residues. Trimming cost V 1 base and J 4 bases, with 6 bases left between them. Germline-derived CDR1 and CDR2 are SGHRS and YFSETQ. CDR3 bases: TGCGCCAGCAGCTTGTACAGGTACGAGCAGTACTTC. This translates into CASSLYRYEQYF. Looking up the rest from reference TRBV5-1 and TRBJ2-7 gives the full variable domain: KAGVTQTPRYLIKTRGQQVTLSCSPISGHRSVSWYQQTPGQGLQFLFEYFSETQRNKGNFPGRFSGRQFSNSRSEMNVSTLELGDSALYLCASSLYRYEQYFGPGTRLTVT.

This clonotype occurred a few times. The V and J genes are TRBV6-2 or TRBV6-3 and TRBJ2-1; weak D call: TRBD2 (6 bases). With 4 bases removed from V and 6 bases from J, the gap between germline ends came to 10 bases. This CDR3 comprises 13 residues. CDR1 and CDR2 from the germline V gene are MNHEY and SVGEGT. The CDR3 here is CASSSQEGNEQFF. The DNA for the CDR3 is TGTGCCAGCAGTTCACAGGAGGGCAATGAGCAGTTCTTC.

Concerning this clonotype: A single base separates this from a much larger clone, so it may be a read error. The CDR3 sequence is CASRRAGGSNEKLFF. As DNA, the CDR3 is TGTGCCAGCAGACGTGCAGGGGGTTCTAATGAAAAACTGTTTTTT. The genes are TRBV27 and TRBJ1-4, with 7 bases fitting TRBD1. V shed 6 bases, J shed 3 bases, and the junction held 7 bases outside the gene matches. Germline V lookup: CDR1 MNHEY, CDR2 SMNVEV (reference sequence). The CDR3 covers 15 residues.

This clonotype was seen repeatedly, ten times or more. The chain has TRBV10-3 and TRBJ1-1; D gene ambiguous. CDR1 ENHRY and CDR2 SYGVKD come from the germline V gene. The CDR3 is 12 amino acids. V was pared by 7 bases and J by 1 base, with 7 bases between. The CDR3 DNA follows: TGTGCCATCACCAACAGGAACACTGAAGCTTTCTTT. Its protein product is CAITNRNTEAFF.

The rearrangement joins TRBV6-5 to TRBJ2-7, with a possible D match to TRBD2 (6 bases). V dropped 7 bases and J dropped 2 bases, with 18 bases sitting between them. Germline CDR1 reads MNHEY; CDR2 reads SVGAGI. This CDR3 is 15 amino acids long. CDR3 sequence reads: CASTRGVGGPYEQYF. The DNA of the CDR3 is TGTGCCAGCACCCGCGGGGTAGGAGGTCCCTACGAGCAGTACTTC.

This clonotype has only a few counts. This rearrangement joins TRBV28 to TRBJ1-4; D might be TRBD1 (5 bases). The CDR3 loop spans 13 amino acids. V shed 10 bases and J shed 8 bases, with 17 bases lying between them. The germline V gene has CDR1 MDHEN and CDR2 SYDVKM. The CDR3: CATQQVLGEKLFF. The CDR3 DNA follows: TGTGCCACTCAACAGGTTTTGGGGGAAAAACTGTTTTTT.

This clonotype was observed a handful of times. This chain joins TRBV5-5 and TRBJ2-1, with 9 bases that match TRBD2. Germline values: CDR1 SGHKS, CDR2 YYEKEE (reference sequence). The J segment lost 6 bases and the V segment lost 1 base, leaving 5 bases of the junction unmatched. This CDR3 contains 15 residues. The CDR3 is CASSLWAGGGNEQFF. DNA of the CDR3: TGTGCCAGCAGCTTGTGGGCGGGAGGGGGCAATGAGCAGTTCTTC.

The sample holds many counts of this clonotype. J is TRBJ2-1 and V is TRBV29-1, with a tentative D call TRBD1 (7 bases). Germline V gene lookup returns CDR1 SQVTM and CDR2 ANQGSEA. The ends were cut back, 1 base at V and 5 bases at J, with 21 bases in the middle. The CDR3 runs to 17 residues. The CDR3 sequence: CSVEVGWVEGAHNEQFF. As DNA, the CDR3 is TGCAGCGTTGAAGTGGGGTGGGTGGAGGGGGCACACAATGAGCAGTTCTTC.

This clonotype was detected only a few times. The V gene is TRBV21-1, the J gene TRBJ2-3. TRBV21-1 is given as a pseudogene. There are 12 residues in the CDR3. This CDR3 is CASSGEPDTQYF. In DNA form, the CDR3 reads TGTGCCAGCAGCGGGGAACCAGATACGCAGTATTTT.